This T cell receptor (beta chain) originates from a study of T cell repertoires in cytomegalovirus infection. At the level of the study: Based on public TCR beta signatures, there were indications of CMV infection and of a matching HLA type. Overall study results and limits: Summed frequency of shared TCR beta families picked out CMV carriers who also had the relevant HLA.

As concerns this clonotype: Its specificity is unknown.

This CDR3 region has 15 residues. Trimming took off 0 bases at V and 5 bases at J, with 13 bases between the two ends. CDR1 and CDR2 (germline): LGHNA, YSLEER. TCRdb called the reads again in MiXCR, with one record for every CDR3 protein. This sample yields about 830,000 distinct CDR3 sequences, of which approximately 30% are seen a single time; around 11% belongs to the top ten. The sequence derives from a human donor in good health (CMV status not recorded). Some clones in this sample may be carry-over from other donors' samples. The rearrangement uses TRBV4-3 and TRBJ1-1; perhaps TRBD1 as D (5 bases). This specimen consisted of cultured CD8+ T cells from PBMCs, obtained from culture after CMV antigen stimulation. The CDR3 DNA follows: TGCGCCAGCAGCCAAGACGCGGGGGGGTTTACTGAAGCTTTCTTT. Its protein is CASSQDAGGFTEAFF.